The T cell receptor (beta chain) described here comes from a study of Tregs in tolerant kidney transplant recipients (dated by TCRdb to the late 2010s). About the investigation overall: Before combined kidney and bone marrow transplantation, this study identified donor-specific regulatory T cells using TCRbeta sequencing and then followed those same cells after transplant. Several methods of expanding Tregs specific for an allogeneic donor were compared by TCRbeta repertoire sequencing in a few healthy controls.

Thawed PBMCs were FACS-sorted into unstimulated Tregs (CD4+CD25+CD127-), CD4+ non-Tregs (CD4+CD25-), CD4 cells and CD8 cells. Healthy control blood was obtained either as purchased buffy coats or from healthy volunteers. Healthy control blood was processed to PBMCs by Ficoll density gradient and cryopreserved, and patient PBMCs were collected before and after transplant. What the work shows at the level of the full study, not this receptor alone: Biological reproducibility was not directly addressed, though technical replication error appeared minimal. Expanding Tregs with activated donor B cells appeared to identify the most biologically relevant and donor-specific TCRbeta repertoire. The study was limited by small patient numbers, and the findings need validation in larger populations and under other immunosuppression protocols.

For TCRbeta CDR3 sequencing, genomic DNA was extracted from sorted cells using the QIAGEN DNeasy Blood and Tissue Kit. High-throughput TCRbeta CDR3 sequencing, which included PCR amplification with bias correction and internal controls, was done commercially through immunoSEQ. Per the source publication's procedure: A unique productive TCRbeta sequence was defined by the CDR3 nucleotide sequence when primers matched, and otherwise by the CDR3 amino acid sequence together with the Vbeta and Jbeta genes. To correct for sorting error, sequences found in more than one sorted population at a frequency ratio of 2:1 or less were discarded, and the remaining shared sequences were assigned to the population with the higher frequency. Sequences were defined as donor-reactive when expanded at least 5-fold in CFSE-low cells versus unstimulated cells and present at a frequency of at least 0.01% in CFSE-low cells. Jensen-Shannon divergence, calculated on the top 100 TCRbeta sequences ranked by frequency, was used to quantify repertoire divergence. For any sample with multiple sequencing runs, sorting error was corrected in each run separately before the runs were pooled. The table comes from immuneACCESS by way of TCRdb, which keeps in-frame sequences with V and J called. Part of the clones is missing from these tables; in studies checked, under half for an unresolved V gene and the rest for unknown reasons. V, J and clone size reflect that table, while D and trimming were determined from the DNA. The sample yields 110,000 or so clones; around 91% were counted once. The ten largest clones capture around 0.58% of the sample.

A distance of 14 bases separates the germline ends of V and J, which lose 5 bases and 0 bases respectively. The CDR3 spans 16 residues, from the cysteine through the phenylalanine. Of all the DNA, just the CDR3 is kept, 48 bases in frame from base 1. CDR1 and CDR2 are read off the germline V gene (reference sequence) as SEHNR and FQNEAQ. This clone was seen a handful of times. The antigen it binds to is not known. No base-level quality is on record; no much larger clone is a single base apart. The clonotype comes from a human donor in good health. The chain couples TRBV7-9 to TRBJ2-1; no D gene call is confident. Sequenced material: CD4+ T cells from blood. The CDR3 has the sequence CASSPLGGLSYNEQFF. The sequence in DNA is TGTGCCAGCAGCCCTTTGGGCGGCCTCTCCTACAATGAGCAGTTCTTC.